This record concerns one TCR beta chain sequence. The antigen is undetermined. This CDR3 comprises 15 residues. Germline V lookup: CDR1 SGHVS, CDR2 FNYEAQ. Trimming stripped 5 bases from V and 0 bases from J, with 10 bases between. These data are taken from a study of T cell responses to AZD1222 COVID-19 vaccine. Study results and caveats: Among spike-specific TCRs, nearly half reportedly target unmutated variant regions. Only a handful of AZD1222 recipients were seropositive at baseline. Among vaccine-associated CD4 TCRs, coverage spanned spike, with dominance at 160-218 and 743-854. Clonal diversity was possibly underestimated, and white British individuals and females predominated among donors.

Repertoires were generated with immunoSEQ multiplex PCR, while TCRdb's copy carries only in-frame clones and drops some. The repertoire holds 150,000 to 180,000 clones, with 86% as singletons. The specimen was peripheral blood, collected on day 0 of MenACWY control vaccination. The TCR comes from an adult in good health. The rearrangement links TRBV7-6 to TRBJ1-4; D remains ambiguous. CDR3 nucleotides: TGTGCCAGCAGCGAGTATAAAACAACTAATGAAAAACTGTTTTTT. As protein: CASSEYKTTNEKLFF.